The 14 T cell receptor beta chains in this list originate from one sample, sequenced in a study of CD8 T cells in Susac syndrome. RNA was extracted with the RNeasy kit, and a quantity of roughly 0.45 to 1 ug was reverse transcribed using random hexamers. A single record per CDR3 protein comes from TCRdb applying MiXCR to the immunoSEQ multiplex PCR reads. The sample holds approximately 100,000 distinct CDR3 sequences, around 94% seen once. The sequenced material came from CD8+ T cells from PBMCs. The receptors come from a human donor with Susac syndrome.

V and J are TRBV6-2 or TRBV6-3 and TRBJ2-1, with D maybe TRBD1 (6 bases). The CDR3 covers 12 residues. V was cut by 8 bases and J by 5 bases, with 10 bases left in between. Per germline, CDR1 MNHEY and CDR2 SVGEGT. The CDR3 spells CASLQGDNEQFF. The CDR3 nucleotides are TGTGCCAGCCTACAGGGTGACAATGAGCAGTTCTTC.

This clonotype was detected only once. This chain joins TRBV20-1 and TRBJ2-1; either TRBD1 or TRBD2 may fit D (5 bases each). The CDR3 runs to 13 residues. V was clipped by 3 bases and J by 6 bases, with 12 bases between them. The germline V gene has CDR1 DFQATT and CDR2 SNEGSKA (reference sequence). The CDR3 here is CSASTAGTNEQFF. The DNA for the CDR3 is TGCAGTGCTAGCACCGCCGGGACCAATGAGCAGTTCTTC.

The count of this clonotype is one. The V call is TRBV20-1, the J call TRBJ2-7, with D maybe TRBD1 (7 bases). The CDR3 extends over 14 amino acids. The germline CDR1 and CDR2 sequences are DFQATT and SNEGSKA (reference sequence). V was trimmed by 2 bases and J by 2 bases, leaving 13 bases between them. DNA of the CDR3: TGCAGTGCTAGATCAGGGGGGTCTCCCTACGAGCAGTACTTC. Its translation is CSARSGGSPYEQYF.

V gene TRBV20-1 combines with J gene TRBJ1-2; tentatively, D is TRBD1 (6 bases). Germline V gene sequence: CDR1 DFQATT, CDR2 SNEGSKA (reference sequence). The V end lost 6 bases, the J end lost 8 bases, and 13 bases lay between the germline ends. This CDR3 comprises 11 residues. CDR3 in DNA: TGCAGTGCCCGGGGGGGCTACGGCTACACCTTC. It translates to CSARGGYGYTF.

The gene calls are TRBV5-4 and TRBJ2-4; tentative D call: TRBD1 (6 bases). Germline-derived CDR1 and CDR2 are SGHNT and YYREEE (reference sequence). V was pared by 3 bases and J by 4 bases, with 11 bases between. This CDR3 has 14 residues. The CDR3 DNA follows: TGTGCCAGCAGCTCGCAAGACAGGAAAAACATTCAGTACTTC. Translation gives CASSSQDRKNIQYF.

This clonotype was detected a few times. The chain employs TRBV7-8 and TRBJ1-5, with D unclear. With 2 bases removed from V and 2 bases from J, the gap between germline ends came to 13 bases. The CDR3 consists of 16 residues. CDR1 and CDR2 (germline): SGHVS, FQNEAQ. The CDR3 nucleotides read TGTGCCAGCAGCTTAATGGTGGGGATAGGCAATCAGCCCCAGCATTTT. Translated: CASSLMVGIGNQPQHF.

V and J are TRBV7-9 and TRBJ2-1; D may match TRBD1 or TRBD2 (5 bases each). Germline V CDR1 and CDR2: SEHNR, FQNEAQ (reference sequence). The CDR3 sequence is 16 residues long. The V end was cut by 5 bases, the J end by 8 bases, with 22 bases between. The CDR3 DNA follows: TGTGCCAGCAGCCTCATCGGATCAGGGATTAGCGATGAGCAGTTCTTC. This codes for CASSLIGSGISDEQFF.

The chain joins TRBV6-2 or TRBV6-3 to TRBJ2-7, with 8 bases aligning to TRBD1. V lost 4 bases and J lost 6; bases outside the gene matches: 5. CDR1 is MNHEY and CDR2 is SVGEGT in the germline V gene. This CDR3 contains 13 residues. CDR3 coding DNA: TGTGCCAGCAGTTTTGACAGGGGCCGCGAGCAGTACTTC. It specifies CASSFDRGREQYF.

This clonotype was recorded a few times. This chain connects TRBV7-8 to TRBJ2-7; a weak D match, TRBD1 (6 bases). Trimming removed 6 bases from V and 6 bases from J, with 12 bases in between. Germline V gene data show CDR1 as SGHVS and CDR2 as FQNEAQ. The CDR3 runs 12 residues. The CDR3 here is CASSQGSREQYF. The CDR3 nucleotides read TGTGCCAGCAGTCAGGGGAGTCGCGAGCAGTACTTC.

The chain carries TRBV18 and TRBJ2-3; TRBD2 agrees at 10 bases. Germline lookup yields CDR1 KGHSH and CDR2 LQKENI. The J segment lost 0 bases and the V segment lost 7 bases, leaving 16 bases of the junction unmatched. The length of the CDR3 is 19 residues. CDR3 bases: TGTGCCAGCTTACCTGGAGGCGGACTAGCGGCCCCTAGCACAGATACGCAGTATTTT. This sequence encodes CASLPGGGLAAPSTDTQYF.

J is TRBJ2-7 and V is TRBV5-1, with TRBD1 identical over 9 bases. From germline, CDR1 is SGHRS and CDR2 YFSETQ. This CDR3 spans 17 amino acids. With V trimmed by 2 bases and J by 3 bases, 12 bases remained unmatched. CDR3 protein: CASSFTGQGYLNYEQYF. Here the CDR3 DNA reads TGCGCCAGCAGCTTTACGGGACAGGGTTACCTTAACTACGAGCAGTACTTC.

The chain combines TRBV19 with TRBJ2-7; D call uncertain. The CDR3 runs to 12 residues. Trimming took off 10 bases at V and 3 bases at J, with 13 bases between the two ends. CDR1 is LNHDA and CDR2 is SQIVND in the germline V gene (reference sequence). CDR3 DNA: TGTGCCACCTCGGATATCGACTACGAGCAGTACTTC. It yields the protein CATSDIDYEQYF.

This clonotype was recorded a few times. The chain has TRBV12-3 or TRBV12-4 and TRBJ1-6; D not certain. V was pared by 3 bases and J by 3 bases, with 6 bases between. The CDR3 length is 14 residues. CDR3 DNA: TGTGCCAGCAGTTTGGGTGTCTATAATTCACCCCTCCACTTT. Protein sequence: CASSLGVYNSPLHF.

The chain joins TRBV4-3 to TRBJ2-7; the match to TRBD2 covers 9 bases. Germline lookup yields CDR1 LGHNA and CDR2 YSLEER. Trimming cost V 0 bases and J 3 bases; bases outside gene matches: 6. The length of the CDR3 is 16 residues. This CDR3 is CASSQERAGGLYEQYF. The DNA of the CDR3 is TGCGCCAGCAGCCAAGAAAGAGCGGGGGGCCTCTACGAGCAGTACTTC.